This TCR beta chain was captured in a study of T cells in Graves' hyperthyroidism and ophthalmopathy. The investigators amplified TCR beta CDR3 regions from RNA transcripts. Using the HTBI primer set, a first-round RT-PCR was run on the TCR CDR3. In TCRdb, the multiplex PCR reads were re-called with MiXCR into one record per CDR3 protein. Of 490,000 or so distinct CDR3 sequences in the sample, less than 20% are singletons; the top ten hold approximately 48%. The CDR3 has 16 residues. Germline V lookup: CDR1 DFQATT, CDR2 SNEGSKA (reference sequence). The V gene lost 2 bases and the J gene lost 8 bases, with 22 bases spanning the gap. At least ten counts were recorded for this clonotype.

The sequence derives from a man aged 40-50 years with Graves' ophthalmopathy. The chain is built from TRBV20-1 and TRBJ2-1, with D perhaps matching TRBD1 or TRBD2 (6 bases each). Sequencing input: blood. The CDR3, as DNA: TGCAGTGCTAGACCCAACCCGGGGGCGGGGTTGTATGAGCAGTTCTTC. Translated: CSARPNPGAGLYEQFF.